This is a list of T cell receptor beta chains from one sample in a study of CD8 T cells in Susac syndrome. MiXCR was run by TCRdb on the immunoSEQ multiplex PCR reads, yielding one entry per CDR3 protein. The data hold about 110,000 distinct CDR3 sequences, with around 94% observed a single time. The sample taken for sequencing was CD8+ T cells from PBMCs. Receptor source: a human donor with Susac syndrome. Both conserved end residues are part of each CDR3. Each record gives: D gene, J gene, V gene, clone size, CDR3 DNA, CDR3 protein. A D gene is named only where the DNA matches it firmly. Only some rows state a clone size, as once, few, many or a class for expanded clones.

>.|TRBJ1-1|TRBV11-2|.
TGTGCCAGCAGTTTCGAGGCAGGAAATGAAGCTTTCTTT
CASSFEAGNEAFF
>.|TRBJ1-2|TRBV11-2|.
TGTGCCAGCAGGGACGGACGGGGCTACACCTTC
CASRDGRGYTF
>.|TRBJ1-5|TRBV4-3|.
TGCGCCAGCAGCCAAGACAGGGATCAGCCCCAGCATTTT
CASSQDRDQPQHF
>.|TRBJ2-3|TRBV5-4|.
TGTGCCAGCAGATCCCGGGACTGGCGCACAGATACGCAGTATTTT
CASRSRDWRTDTQYF
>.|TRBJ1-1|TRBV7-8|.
TGTGCCAGCAGCTTAGGGGGGGGGATGAACACTGAAGCTTTCTTT
CASSLGGGMNTEAFF
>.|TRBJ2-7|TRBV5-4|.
TGTGCCAGCAGCTCCTGGGGTGGGGAGCAGTACTTC
CASSSWGGEQYF
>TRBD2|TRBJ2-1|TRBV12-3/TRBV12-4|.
TGTGCCAGCAGCCCCTCCAGCGGGGGGGCTGGCTACAATGAGCAGTTCTTC
CASSPSSGGAGYNEQFF
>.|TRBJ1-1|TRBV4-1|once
TGCGCCAGCAGCCACGGGACCGCGAACACTGAAGCTTTCTTT
CASSHGTANTEAFF
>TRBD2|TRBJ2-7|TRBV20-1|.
TGCAGTGCTAGAGATGGAAGCGGGGGCTACGAGCAGTACTTC
CSARDGSGGYEQYF
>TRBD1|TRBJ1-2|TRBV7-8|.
TGTGCCAGCAGCTTATGGATGGGGACAGACTATGGCTACACCTTC
CASSLWMGTDYGYTF
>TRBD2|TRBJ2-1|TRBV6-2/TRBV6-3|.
TGTGCCAGCAGTTTAGAGCGGGGGGGCCGGAGTGAGCAGTTCTTC
CASSLERGGRSEQFF
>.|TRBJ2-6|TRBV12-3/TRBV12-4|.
TGTGCCAGCAGCCAGACAGGCATGAGGGCCAACGTCCTGACTTTC
CASSQTGMRANVLTF
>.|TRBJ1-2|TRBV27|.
TGTGCCAGCAGTCCCCAGTCAGGGAGCTATGGCTACACCTTC
CASSPQSGSYGYTF
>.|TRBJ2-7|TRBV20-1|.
TGCAGTGCCGGGTGGGCTAACTACGAGCAGTACTTC
CSAGWANYEQYF
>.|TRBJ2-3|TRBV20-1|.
TGCAGTGCTAGCTTTGGGCTTACTGGCACAGATACGCAGTATTTT
CSASFGLTGTDTQYF
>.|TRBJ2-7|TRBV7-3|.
TGTGCCAGCAGCTTAAACCACAGGGAGCAGTACTTC
CASSLNHREQYF